These 29 T cell receptor beta chains were sequenced from one sample in a study of memory CD4+ T cells and cytomegalovirus serostatus. Sequencing was performed with immunoSEQ multiplex PCR; in TCRdb, only in-frame clones are kept and a portion is missing. This sample has some 50,000 clones; roughly four fifths occur once, and the top ten carry roughly 1.7%. The sort gate was single viable CD3+CD4+CD8-CD45RO+ cells for memory CD4+ T cells. The sequenced material came from memory CD4+ T cells from blood. The receptors come from an adult in good health and CMV-seronegative.

The chain recombines TRBV5-6 with TRBJ1-1; D is unclear. V was clipped by 2 bases and J by 0 bases, with 8 bases between them. The CDR3 is 14 residues long. Germline CDR1 SGHDT, CDR2 YYEEEE. The CDR3 loop is CASSLRLMNTEAFF. The CDR3 DNA reads as TGTGCCAGCAGCTTAAGGCTCATGAACACTGAAGCTTTCTTT.

The chain has TRBV10-3 and TRBJ1-1; D call uncertain. Germline-derived CDR1 and CDR2 are ENHRY and SYGVKD. This CDR3 has 14 residues. Trimming removed 6 bases from V and 1 base from J, with 12 bases in between. Written as DNA, the CDR3 is TGTGCCATCAGGGAAGGGTTGGGGAACACTGAAGCTTTCTTT. Translated: CAIREGLGNTEAFF.

This clone was seen a handful of times. This chain joins TRBV5-1 and TRBJ1-3; D is ambiguous. CDR3 length: 15 residues. V was clipped by 1 base and J by 0 bases, with 8 bases between them. Germline assignment: CDR1 SGHRS and CDR2 YFSETQ. The CDR3 nucleotides read TGCGCCAGCAGCTTGAGGGCAGGCTCTGGAAACACCATATATTTT. Translating gives CASSLRAGSGNTIYF.

The chain couples TRBV9 to TRBJ1-2, with D possibly TRBD1 on 5 matching bases. The V and J ends lost 0 bases and 8 bases respectively, with 11 bases between them. Germline V gives CDR1 SGDLS, CDR2 YYNGEE. The CDR3 has 13 residues. The DNA of the CDR3 is TGTGCCAGCAGCGTAGAGGCAGGGAGCGGCTACACCTTC. Translating it yields CASSVEAGSGYTF.

The chain joins TRBV12-5 to TRBJ1-1; no clear D gene. The length of the CDR3 is 13 residues. Trimming removed 4 bases at V and 2 bases at J, with 8 bases between. CDR1 is LGHNT, CDR2 FRNRAP, per germline. The DNA of the CDR3 is TGTGCTAGTGGTTCGACTACTAACACTGAAGCTTTCTTT. This sequence encodes CASGSTTNTEAFF.

The chain couples TRBV10-1 to TRBJ2-3, with 8 bases that match TRBD2. Germline CDR1 and CDR2: WNHNN and SYGVQD (reference sequence). This CDR3 has 14 amino acids. After removal of 4 bases from V and 7 bases from J, the junction contained 7 bases not matched to a gene. In DNA, the CDR3 is TGCGCCAGCAGTGCAAAAGCGGGAGCCAATACGCAGTATTTT. This sequence encodes CASSAKAGANTQYF.

The gene calls are TRBV4-3 and TRBJ1-6; weak D call: TRBD1 (6 bases). Germline CDR1 and CDR2: LGHNA and YSLEER. This CDR3 is 17 amino acids long. The ends were cut back, 3 bases at V and 8 bases at J, with 20 bases in the middle. The CDR3 region is CASSHYRGILGDSPLHF. CDR3 coding DNA: TGCGCCAGCAGCCATTATAGGGGGATACTTGGCGATTCACCCCTCCACTTT.

CDR3 region: CASSPGARNTDTQYF. CDR3 coding DNA: TGTGCCAGCAGTCCCGGGGCGCGGAACACAGATACGCAGTATTTT. The chain combines TRBV28 with TRBJ2-3, with D possibly being TRBD1 or TRBD2 (5 bases each). V was shortened by 5 bases and J by 2 bases, with 14 bases between the two germline ends. Germline loops: CDR1 MDHEN, CDR2 SYDVKM. The CDR3 runs 15 residues.

The J gene is TRBJ1-2, the V gene TRBV27; D perhaps matches TRBD1 (5 bases). This CDR3 has 13 residues. CDR1 is MNHEY, CDR2 SMNVEV, per germline (reference sequence). The V end lost 8 bases, the J end lost 4 bases, and 14 bases lay between the germline ends. The CDR3 DNA reads TGTGCCAGCCGGCTCCGACAGAGCTATGGCTACACCTTC. This codes for CASRLRQSYGYTF.

This clone came up once. The chain links TRBV6-1 to TRBJ2-4; the D call may be TRBD1 or TRBD2 (6 bases each). In germline, CDR1 is MNHNS, CDR2 SASEGT. This CDR3 region has 14 residues. Trimming stripped 5 bases from V and 7 bases from J, with 15 bases between. CDR3 residues: CASSSGGPRNIQYF. In nucleotides, the CDR3 is TGTGCCAGCAGTAGTGGGGGGCCCCGGAACATTCAGTACTTC.

This sequence joins TRBV9 and TRBJ1-1; 9 nucleotides line up with TRBD1. Trimming took 4 bases from V and 5 from J; bases not matched to a gene: 18. This CDR3 is 18 amino acids long. Germline CDR1 SGDLS, CDR2 YYNGEE. The CDR3 protein is CASSPPDRGSGVRTEAFF. Written as DNA, the CDR3 is TGTGCCAGCAGCCCCCCCGACAGGGGGAGCGGGGTTCGGACTGAAGCTTTCTTT.

This clone was seen only once. This rearrangement joins TRBV7-2 to TRBJ2-7; possible D gene TRBD2, 5 bases. The CDR3 runs 14 residues. With 5 bases removed from V and 3 bases from J, the gap between germline ends came to 14 bases. Looked up from germline, CDR1 is SGHTA and CDR2 is FQGNSA. The chain's CDR3 is CASSPPGSGYEQYF. CDR3 nucleotide sequence: TGTGCCAGCAGCCCACCGGGGTCTGGCTACGAGCAGTACTTC.

This clone was seen a handful of times. The V gene is TRBV28, the J gene TRBJ1-5, with 10 bases fitting TRBD1. V shed 6 bases and J 7 bases; nucleotides not matched to a gene: 9. Germline V gene data show CDR1 as MDHEN and CDR2 as SYDVKM. The CDR3 has 15 amino acids. The CDR3 protein is CASSKTGGEAQPQHF. The CDR3 nucleotides read TGTGCCAGCAGCAAGACAGGGGGCGAGGCCCAGCCCCAGCATTTT.

The gene calls are TRBV5-1 and TRBJ1-4, with 9 bases matching TRBD1. The CDR3 extends over 14 amino acids. Germline V lookup: CDR1 SGHRS, CDR2 YFSETQ. V shed 1 base and J 9 bases; nucleotides not matched to a gene: 4. The CDR3 region has the DNA TGCGCCAGCAGCTTGTCCGGGACAGGGAAAAAACTGTTTTTT. Translated, it gives CASSLSGTGKKLFF.

The chain employs TRBV10-3 and TRBJ2-1; 16 nucleotides align to TRBD2. With V trimmed by 6 bases and J by 7 bases, 6 bases remained unmatched. Germline V lookup: CDR1 ENHRY, CDR2 SYGVKD. The CDR3 totals 16 residues. The CDR3 bases are TGTGCCATCAGAGACGGGACTAGCGGGAGGGTAAATGAGCAGTTCTTC. Protein product: CAIRDGTSGRVNEQFF.

This chain links TRBV4-1 with TRBJ2-5, with 12 bases identical to TRBD2. V lost 1 base, J lost 0 bases, and 6 bases stayed unmatched. CDR1 is MGHRA and CDR2 is YSYEKL in the germline V gene. CDR3 length equals 18 residues. The CDR3: CASSQASSGGGHQETQYF. In nucleotides, the CDR3 is TGCGCCAGCAGCCAAGCTTCTAGCGGGGGGGGCCACCAAGAGACCCAGTACTTC.

V usage is TRBV9 and J usage is TRBJ2-7; 10 bases agree with TRBD2. The CDR3 spans 16 residues. Germline CDR1 and CDR2: SGDLS and YYNGEE. The junction had 9 bases not matched to a gene; V was cut back by 2 bases and J by 4 bases. The CDR3 DNA reads TGTGCCAGCAGCGTGGCAGCGGGAGGGCCTAGTTACGAGCAGTACTTC. Translation gives CASSVAAGGPSYEQYF.

The rearrangement joins TRBV28 to TRBJ1-6; 9 nucleotides match TRBD1. Germline CDR1 and CDR2: MDHEN and SYDVKM. The CDR3 has 14 residues. V lost 5 bases and J lost 10; bases outside the gene matches: 6. The CDR3 here is CASSGTGYWSPLHF. In nucleotides, the CDR3 is TGTGCCAGCAGTGGGACAGGGTATTGGTCACCCCTCCACTTT.

The rearrangement uses TRBV6-6 and TRBJ2-7; perhaps TRBD2 as D (6 bases). V gave up 0 bases and J gave up 2 bases, with 14 bases separating them. In germline, CDR1 is MNHNY, CDR2 SVGAGI (reference sequence). There are 16 residues in the CDR3. The chain's CDR3 is CASSYSGGGVTYEQYF. CDR3 bases: TGTGCCAGCAGTTACTCGGGGGGTGGAGTTACCTACGAGCAGTACTTC.

The genes are TRBV6-6 and TRBJ1-5; unclear D gene. The CDR3 length is 13 residues. Germline V lookup: CDR1 MNHNY, CDR2 SVGAGI (reference sequence). Trimming left V 2 bases short and J 6 bases short, with 8 bases between. CDR3 DNA sequence: TGTGCCAGCAGTTACCTTGGCAGTCAGCCCCAGCATTTT. Amino acids: CASSYLGSQPQHF.

A few counts support this clone. The genes are TRBV20-1 and TRBJ1-2, with D uncertain. CDR3 length: 11 residues. Germline V lookup: CDR1 DFQATT, CDR2 SNEGSKA (reference sequence). The ends were cut back, 2 bases at V and 3 bases at J, with 4 bases in the middle. The CDR3 DNA reads TGCAGTGCTAGAACAGACTATGGCTACACCTTC. Protein product: CSARTDYGYTF.

The rearrangement links TRBV19 to TRBJ2-1, with TRBD2 identical over 7 bases. V lost 5 bases and J lost 6; bases outside the gene matches: 10. Per germline, CDR1 LNHDA and CDR2 SQIVND (reference sequence). This CDR3 is 15 amino acids long. The CDR3 loop is CASSRAGISGNEQFF. CDR3 nucleotide sequence: TGTGCCAGTAGTCGAGCGGGGATTTCGGGCAATGAGCAGTTCTTC.

The chain combines TRBV7-9 with TRBJ2-3; TRBD2 matches at 10 bases. In germline, CDR1 is SEHNR, CDR2 FQNEAQ (reference sequence). V lost 3 bases to trimming and J lost 0 bases; unmatched junction nucleotides: 0. This CDR3 spans 15 amino acids. The CDR3 coding sequence is TGTGCCAGCAGCTTGACTAGCGGGAGCACAGATACGCAGTATTTT. Protein sequence: CASSLTSGSTDTQYF.

There are a few counts of this clone. This chain links TRBV6-6 with TRBJ1-5, with TRBD1 as a possible D gene (5 bases). V was trimmed by 3 bases and J by 4 bases, leaving 16 bases between them. Germline CDR1 reads MNHNY; CDR2 reads SVGAGI (reference sequence). The CDR3 loop spans 16 amino acids. The CDR3 is CASSYFGGVGNQPQHF. CDR3 bases: TGTGCCAGCAGTTATTTTGGGGGGGTAGGAAATCAGCCCCAGCATTTT.

The rearrangement links TRBV5-4 to TRBJ2-2; 7 nucleotides match TRBD1. The CDR3 sequence is 15 residues long. The V gene end was trimmed by 4 bases and the J gene end by 1 base; junction bases not matched to a gene: 4. CDR1 and CDR2 (germline): SGHNT, YYREEE (reference sequence). CDR3 loop: CASSTGQQNTGELFF. The CDR3 DNA is TGTGCCAGCAGCACGGGACAGCAGAACACCGGGGAGCTGTTTTTT.

The chain is built from TRBV7-2 and TRBJ1-3, with D perhaps matching TRBD1 (6 bases). Germline V gene data show CDR1 as SGHTA and CDR2 as FQGNSA. Between the trimmed V and J ends, which lost 10 bases and 2 bases, there was a span of 15 bases. The CDR3 extends over 14 amino acids. The CDR3 sequence is CATTPGQPGNTIYF. Here the CDR3 DNA reads TGTGCCACCACACCCGGACAGCCTGGAAACACCATATATTTT.

The chain has TRBV4-1 and TRBJ1-2, with a weak D call TRBD1 (6 bases). Trimming pared 7 bases from V and 2 bases from J, leaving 17 bases between. Germline V lookup: CDR1 MGHRA, CDR2 YSYEKL. The CDR3 runs 15 residues. CDR3 DNA sequence: TGCGCCAGCATGAACAGGGCAGGCGGGAACTATGGCTACACCTTC. It codes for CASMNRAGGNYGYTF.

The V call is TRBV5-1, the J call TRBJ2-3, with 10 bases identical to TRBD2. This CDR3 comprises 16 residues. Unmatched junction bases numbered 5, after V lost 4 bases and J lost 0 bases. CDR1 SGHRS and CDR2 YFSETQ come from the germline V gene. CDR3 in DNA: TGCGCCAGCAGCCCTAGCGGGAGTCGTAGCACAGATACGCAGTATTTT. It is translated as CASSPSGSRSTDTQYF.

V and J are TRBV5-1 and TRBJ2-5; 7 bases are shared with TRBD2. Trimming cost V 4 bases and J 1 base; bases outside gene matches: 4. From germline, CDR1 is SGHRS and CDR2 YFSETQ. The CDR3 is made up of 14 amino acids. The CDR3 DNA reads as TGCGCCAGCAGCATTGGGGGGGTCCAAGAGACCCAGTACTTC. This gives the protein CASSIGGVQETQYF.